This T cell receptor (beta chain) was captured by sequencing in a study of T cells in Graves' hyperthyroidism and ophthalmopathy. The CDR3 runs 15 residues. CDR1 and CDR2 from the germline V gene are SGHVS and FQNEAQ. Deletions cut 0 bases from V and 0 bases from J, with 8 bases between. Diagnosis of hyperthyroidism was new in patients aged 18 to 65, and its duration was under 2 months. This clonotype came up many times. The TCR beta CDR3 regions underwent amplification using RNA transcripts as the source. The primer set for the first-round RT-PCR of the TCR CDR3 was HTBI. One entry per CDR3 protein, called by TCRdb with MiXCR from the multiplex PCR reads. Of roughly 580,000 distinct CDR3 sequences listed, about 15% are singletons.

The origin of this receptor is a woman aged 30 to 39 with Graves' hyperthyroidism that later progressed to Graves' ophthalmopathy. Sequencing used blood. The chain has TRBV7-8 and TRBJ1-1; D gene unclear. CDR3 loop: CASSLAMRLNTEAFF. In DNA form, the CDR3 reads TGTGCCAGCAGCTTAGCGATGCGGCTGAACACTGAAGCTTTCTTT.